This T cell receptor (beta chain) is from a study of T-cell reconstitution after alpha-beta-depleted transplantation in children. Germline lookup yields CDR1 MNHNS and CDR2 SASEGT. V was pared by 2 bases and J by 1 base, with 10 bases between. This CDR3 is built from 15 residues. As it was prepared, the TCRbeta library received unique molecular identifiers. TCRdb re-called the PCR reads through MiXCR, storing one row per CDR3 protein. Of about 610,000 distinct CDR3 sequences in the sample, more than 9% were seen once. V usage is TRBV6-1 and J usage is TRBJ2-3, with D possibly being TRBD2 (6 bases). The sequence was obtained from a human donor who donated a stem cell graft to a child with acute myeloid leukemia. The sequencing here drew on PBMCs from the stem cell graft donor, taken from the stem cell graft. As DNA, the CDR3 is TGTGCCAGCAGTGAACAGTGGAGGGGCACAGATACGCAGTATTTT. Amino acid sequence: CASSEQWRGTDTQYF.